The text below deals with one T cell receptor beta chain. TCRdb's copy holds only in-frame clones and misses some; the assay was immunoSEQ multiplex PCR. The sample contains hundreds of thousands of clones, roughly 96% of which appear only once. This sample was taken from a study of shared clonotypes between healthy human individuals. The naive CD8 subset, CD45RO-negative cells positively selected for CCR7, excluded terminally differentiated effector memory CD45RA+ cells. Germline CDR1 reads LGHNA; CDR2 reads YNFKEQ. V was pared by 6 bases and J by 8 bases, with 10 bases between. This CDR3 contains 11 residues.

The chain is built from TRBV4-2 and TRBJ1-1, with a possible D match to TRBD1 (5 bases). Sequenced input: naive CD8+ T cells sorted from blood. The receptor was isolated from a young woman in good health. The CDR3: CASREGREAFF. The CDR3 nucleotides are TGTGCCAGCAGAGAGGGGCGAGAAGCTTTCTTT.